This T cell receptor (beta chain) was identified in a study of early T cells in non-severe SARS-CoV-2 infection. Study-level background: Sequencing of bulk RNA from unsorted whole blood was done, without chain pairing. Study observations and caveats: Reliance on VDJdb matching favored anti-spike CD8 responses; private and CD4 specificities were missed.

Tagging with unique molecular identifiers was applied to individual cDNA molecules. TCRdb redid the calling of the 5' RACE reads with MiXCR, one entry per CDR3 protein. This sample has about 32,000 distinct CDR3 sequences, with around 9% found just once. CDR1 and CDR2 (germline): SGHAT, FQNNGV. Trimming pared 4 bases from V and 7 bases from J, leaving 8 bases between. This CDR3 comprises 11 residues. By proportion, this clonotype is medium-sized (0.01 to 0.1%). The antigen remains unidentified. This chain links TRBV11-2 with TRBJ2-7; no clear D gene. The TCR sequence derives from an adult who was a healthcare worker with PCR-confirmed SARS-CoV-2 infection or an uninfected control (not recorded which). The source material was whole blood. The CDR3 region is CASSSFFEQYF. In DNA, the CDR3 is TGTGCCAGCAGCTCTTTCTTTGAGCAGTACTTC.